This TCR beta chain comes out of a study of early T cells in non-severe SARS-CoV-2 infection. Study overall: Investigators sequenced bulk RNA drawn from unsorted whole blood, and chains remained unpaired.

Many counts were recorded for this clonotype. Looked up from germline, CDR1 is DFQATT and CDR2 is SNEGSKA (reference sequence). The trim removed 4 bases at V and 4 bases at J, leaving 10 bases unmatched. The CDR3 consists of 15 residues. Unique molecular identifiers were affixed to single, distinct cDNA molecules. TCRdb ran MiXCR on the 5' RACE reads and lists one entry per CDR3 protein. The sample has approximately 83,000 distinct CDR3 sequences, more than 12% seen once. The rearrangement uses TRBV20-1 and TRBJ1-5; 7 positions match TRBD1. The sequenced sample was whole blood. The TCR sequence derives from an adult who was a healthcare worker with PCR-confirmed SARS-CoV-2 infection or an uninfected control (not recorded which). The chain's CDR3 is CSATPTGFGNQPQHF. Written as DNA, the CDR3 is TGCAGTGCTACCCCGACAGGGTTTGGAAATCAGCCCCAGCATTTT.